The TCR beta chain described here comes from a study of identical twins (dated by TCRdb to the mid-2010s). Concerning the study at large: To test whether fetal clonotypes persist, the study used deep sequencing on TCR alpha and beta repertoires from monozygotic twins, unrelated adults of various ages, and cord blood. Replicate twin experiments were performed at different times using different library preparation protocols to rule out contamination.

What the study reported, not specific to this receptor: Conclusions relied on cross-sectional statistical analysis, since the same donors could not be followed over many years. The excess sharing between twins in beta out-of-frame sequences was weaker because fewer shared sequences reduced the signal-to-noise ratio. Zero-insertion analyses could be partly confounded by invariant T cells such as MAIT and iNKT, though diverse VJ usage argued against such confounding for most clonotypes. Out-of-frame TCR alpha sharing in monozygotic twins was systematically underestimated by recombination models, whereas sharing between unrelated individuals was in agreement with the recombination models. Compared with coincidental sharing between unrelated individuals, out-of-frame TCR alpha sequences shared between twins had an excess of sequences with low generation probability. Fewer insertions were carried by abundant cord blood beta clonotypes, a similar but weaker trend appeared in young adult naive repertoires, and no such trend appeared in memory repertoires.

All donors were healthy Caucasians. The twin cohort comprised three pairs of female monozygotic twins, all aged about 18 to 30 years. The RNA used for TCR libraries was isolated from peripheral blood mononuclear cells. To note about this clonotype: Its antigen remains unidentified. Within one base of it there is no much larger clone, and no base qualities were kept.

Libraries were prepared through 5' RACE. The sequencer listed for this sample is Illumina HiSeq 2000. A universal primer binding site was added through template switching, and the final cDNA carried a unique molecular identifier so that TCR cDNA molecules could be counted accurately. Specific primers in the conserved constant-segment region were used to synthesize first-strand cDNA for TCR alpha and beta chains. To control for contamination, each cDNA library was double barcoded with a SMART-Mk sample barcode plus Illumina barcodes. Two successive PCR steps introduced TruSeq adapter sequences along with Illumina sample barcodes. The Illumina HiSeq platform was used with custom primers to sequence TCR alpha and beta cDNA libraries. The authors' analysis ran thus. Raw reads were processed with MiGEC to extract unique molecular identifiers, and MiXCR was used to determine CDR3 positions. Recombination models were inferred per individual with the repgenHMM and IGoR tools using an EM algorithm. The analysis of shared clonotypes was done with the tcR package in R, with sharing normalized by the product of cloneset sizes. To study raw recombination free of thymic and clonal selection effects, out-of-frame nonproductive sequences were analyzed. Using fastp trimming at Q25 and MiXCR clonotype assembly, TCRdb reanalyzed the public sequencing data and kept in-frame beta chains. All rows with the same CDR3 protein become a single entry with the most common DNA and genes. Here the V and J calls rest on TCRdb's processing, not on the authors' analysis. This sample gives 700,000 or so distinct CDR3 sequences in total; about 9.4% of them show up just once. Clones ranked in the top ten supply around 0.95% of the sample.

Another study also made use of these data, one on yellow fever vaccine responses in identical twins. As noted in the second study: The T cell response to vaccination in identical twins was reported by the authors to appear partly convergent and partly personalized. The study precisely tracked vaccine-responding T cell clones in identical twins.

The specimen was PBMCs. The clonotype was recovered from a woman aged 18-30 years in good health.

The DNA sequence reads TGTGCCAGCAGTGGACAGGTAACCTACGAGCAGTACTTC. The translation is CASSGQVTYEQYF. Here the chain combines TRBV12-3 or TRBV12-4 and TRBJ2-7; TRBD1 agrees with 7 junctional bases. V is trimmed back by 5 bases and J by 2 bases, and the junction contains 3 bases that no gene match accounts for. From the cysteine through the phenylalanine, the CDR3 covers 13 amino acids. The only DNA kept is the CDR3, 39 bases in frame from the first base.